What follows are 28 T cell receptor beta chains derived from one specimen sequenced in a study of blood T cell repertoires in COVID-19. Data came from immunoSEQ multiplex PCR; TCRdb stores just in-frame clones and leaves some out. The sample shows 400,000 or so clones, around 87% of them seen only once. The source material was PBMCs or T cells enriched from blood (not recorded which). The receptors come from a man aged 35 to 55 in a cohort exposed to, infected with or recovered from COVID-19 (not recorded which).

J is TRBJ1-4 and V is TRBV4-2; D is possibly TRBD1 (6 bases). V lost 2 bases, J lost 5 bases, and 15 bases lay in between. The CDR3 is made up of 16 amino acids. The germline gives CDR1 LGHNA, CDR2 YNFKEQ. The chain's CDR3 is CASSQSAGGRNEKLFF. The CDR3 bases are TGTGCCAGCAGCCAATCAGCCGGGGGGCGAAATGAAAAACTGTTTTTT.

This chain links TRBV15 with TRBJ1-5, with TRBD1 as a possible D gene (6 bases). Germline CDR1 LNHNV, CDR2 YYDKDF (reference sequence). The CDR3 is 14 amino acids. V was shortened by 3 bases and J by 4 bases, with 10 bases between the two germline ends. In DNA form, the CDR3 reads TGTGCCACCAGCAGTACCGACAGGAATCAGCCCCAGCATTTT. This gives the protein CATSSTDRNQPQHF.

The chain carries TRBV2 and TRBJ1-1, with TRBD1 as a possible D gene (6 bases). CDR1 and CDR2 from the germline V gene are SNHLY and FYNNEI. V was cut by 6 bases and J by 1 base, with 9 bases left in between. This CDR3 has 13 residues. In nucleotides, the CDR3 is TGTGCCAGCAGGGCAGGGGAGAACACTGAAGCTTTCTTT. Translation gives CASRAGENTEAFF.

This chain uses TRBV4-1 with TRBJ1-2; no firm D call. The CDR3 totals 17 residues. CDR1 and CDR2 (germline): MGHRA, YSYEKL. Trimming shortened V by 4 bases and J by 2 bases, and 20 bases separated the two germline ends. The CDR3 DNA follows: TGCGCCAGCAGCCGTTCCGGGAAGGGCGGGTGGAACTATGGCTACACCTTC. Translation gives CASSRSGKGGWNYGYTF.

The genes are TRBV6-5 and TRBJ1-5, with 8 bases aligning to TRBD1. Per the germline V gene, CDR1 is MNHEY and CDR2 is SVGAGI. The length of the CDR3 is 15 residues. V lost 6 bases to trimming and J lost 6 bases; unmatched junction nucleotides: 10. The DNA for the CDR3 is TGTGCCAGCAGGCGAGGACAGGGTAAAGTTCAGCCCCAGCATTTT. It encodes CASRRGQGKVQPQHF.

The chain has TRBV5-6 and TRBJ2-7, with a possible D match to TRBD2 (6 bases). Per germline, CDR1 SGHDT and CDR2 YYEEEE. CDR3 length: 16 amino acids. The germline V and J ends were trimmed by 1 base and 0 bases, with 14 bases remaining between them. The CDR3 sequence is CASSLWGGAPSYEQYF. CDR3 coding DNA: TGTGCCAGCAGCTTGTGGGGCGGGGCCCCCTCCTACGAGCAGTACTTC.

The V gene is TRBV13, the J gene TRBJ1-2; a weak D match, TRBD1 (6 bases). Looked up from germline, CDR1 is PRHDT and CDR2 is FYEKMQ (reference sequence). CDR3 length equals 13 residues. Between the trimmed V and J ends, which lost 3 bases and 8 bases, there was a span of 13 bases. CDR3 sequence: CASSLVAGEGYTF. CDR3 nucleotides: TGTGCCAGCAGCTTGGTGGCAGGGGAAGGCTACACCTTC.

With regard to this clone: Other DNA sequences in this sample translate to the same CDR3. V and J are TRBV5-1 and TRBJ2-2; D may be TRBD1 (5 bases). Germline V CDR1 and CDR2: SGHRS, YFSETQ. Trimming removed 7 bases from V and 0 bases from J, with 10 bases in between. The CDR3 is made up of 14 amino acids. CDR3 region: CASSGAANTGELFF. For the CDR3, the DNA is TGCGCCAGCTCTGGGGCCGCGAACACCGGGGAGCTGTTTTTT.

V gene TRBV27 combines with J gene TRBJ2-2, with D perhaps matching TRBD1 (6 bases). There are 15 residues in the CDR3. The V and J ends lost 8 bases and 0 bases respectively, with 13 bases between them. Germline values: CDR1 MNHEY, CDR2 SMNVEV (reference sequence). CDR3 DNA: TGTGCCAGCGCCTTGGGGGCGGCGAACACCGGGGAGCTGTTTTTT. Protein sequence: CASALGAANTGELFF.

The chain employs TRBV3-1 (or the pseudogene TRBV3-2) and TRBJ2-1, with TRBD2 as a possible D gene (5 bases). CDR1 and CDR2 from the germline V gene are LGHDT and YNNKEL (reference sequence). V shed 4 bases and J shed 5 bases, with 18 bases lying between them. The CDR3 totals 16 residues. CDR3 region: CASSRPTPGINNEQFF. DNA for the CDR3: TGTGCCAGCAGCCGCCCTACCCCCGGGATTAACAATGAGCAGTTCTTC.

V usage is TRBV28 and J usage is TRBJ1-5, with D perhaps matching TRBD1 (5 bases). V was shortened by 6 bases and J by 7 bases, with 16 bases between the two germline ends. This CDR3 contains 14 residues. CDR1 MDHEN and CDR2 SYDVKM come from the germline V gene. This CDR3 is CASSPLRGEQPQHF. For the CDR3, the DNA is TGTGCCAGCAGCCCCCTGCGGGGGGAGCAGCCCCAGCATTTT.

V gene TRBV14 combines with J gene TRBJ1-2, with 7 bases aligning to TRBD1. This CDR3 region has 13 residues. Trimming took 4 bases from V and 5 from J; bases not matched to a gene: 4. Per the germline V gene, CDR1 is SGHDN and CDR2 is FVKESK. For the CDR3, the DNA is TGTGCCAGCAGCCCAGGGACAGCGTATGGCTACACCTTC. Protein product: CASSPGTAYGYTF.

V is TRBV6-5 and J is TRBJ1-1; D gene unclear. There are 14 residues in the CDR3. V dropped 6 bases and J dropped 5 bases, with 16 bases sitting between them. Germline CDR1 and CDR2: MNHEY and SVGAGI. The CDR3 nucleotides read TGTGCCAGCAGCCCGACCCAACGAGGGACTGAAGCTTTCTTT. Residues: CASSPTQRGTEAFF.

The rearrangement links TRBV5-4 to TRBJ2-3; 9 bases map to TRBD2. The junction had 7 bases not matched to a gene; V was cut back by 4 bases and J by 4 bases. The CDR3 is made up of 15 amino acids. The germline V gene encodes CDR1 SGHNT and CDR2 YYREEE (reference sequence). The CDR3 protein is CASSISGSRADTQYF. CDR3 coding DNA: TGTGCCAGCAGCATTAGCGGGAGTAGAGCAGATACGCAGTATTTT.

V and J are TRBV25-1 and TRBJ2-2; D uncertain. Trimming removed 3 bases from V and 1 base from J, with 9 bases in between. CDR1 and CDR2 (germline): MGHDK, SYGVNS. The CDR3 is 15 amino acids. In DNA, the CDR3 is TGTGCCAGCAGTGAGTTCCAGGTGAACACCGGGGAGCTGTTTTTT. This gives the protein CASSEFQVNTGELFF.

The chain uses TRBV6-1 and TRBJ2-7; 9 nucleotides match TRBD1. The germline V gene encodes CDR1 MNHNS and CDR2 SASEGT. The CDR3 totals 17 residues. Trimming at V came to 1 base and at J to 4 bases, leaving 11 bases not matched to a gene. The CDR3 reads CASSEVPGQGSRYEQYF. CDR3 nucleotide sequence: TGTGCCAGCAGTGAAGTCCCGGGACAGGGATCGAGGTACGAGCAGTACTTC.

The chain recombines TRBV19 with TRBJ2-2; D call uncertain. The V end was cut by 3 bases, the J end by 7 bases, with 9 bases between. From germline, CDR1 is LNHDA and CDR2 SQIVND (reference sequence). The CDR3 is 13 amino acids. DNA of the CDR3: TGTGCCAGTAGTATTTTGTCGGTCGGGGAGCTGTTTTTT. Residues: CASSILSVGELFF. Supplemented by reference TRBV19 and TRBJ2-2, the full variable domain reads DGGITQSPKYLFRKEGQNVTLSCEQNLNHDAMYWYRQDPGQGLRLIYYSQIVNDFQKGDIAEGYSVSREKKESFPLTVTSAQKNPTAFYLCASSILSVGELFFGEGSRLTVL.

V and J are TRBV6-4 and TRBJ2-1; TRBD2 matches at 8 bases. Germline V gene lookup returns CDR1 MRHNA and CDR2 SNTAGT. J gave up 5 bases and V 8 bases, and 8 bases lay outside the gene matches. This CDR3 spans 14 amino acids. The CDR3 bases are TGTGCCAGCGCCTTCGACGGGGGGGACAATGAGCAGTTCTTC. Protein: CASAFDGGDNEQFF.

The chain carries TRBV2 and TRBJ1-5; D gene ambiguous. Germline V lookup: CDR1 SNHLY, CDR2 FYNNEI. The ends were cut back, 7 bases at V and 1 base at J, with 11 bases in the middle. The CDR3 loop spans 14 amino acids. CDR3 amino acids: CASIGGQSNQPQHF. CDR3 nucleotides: TGTGCCAGCATAGGTGGGCAAAGCAATCAGCCCCAGCATTTT.

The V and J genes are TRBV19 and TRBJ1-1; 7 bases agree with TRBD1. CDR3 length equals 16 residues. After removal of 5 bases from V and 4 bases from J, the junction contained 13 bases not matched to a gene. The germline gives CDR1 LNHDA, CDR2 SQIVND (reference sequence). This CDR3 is CASSAGQAPWGTEAFF. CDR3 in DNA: TGTGCCAGTAGTGCTGGACAGGCCCCCTGGGGCACTGAAGCTTTCTTT.

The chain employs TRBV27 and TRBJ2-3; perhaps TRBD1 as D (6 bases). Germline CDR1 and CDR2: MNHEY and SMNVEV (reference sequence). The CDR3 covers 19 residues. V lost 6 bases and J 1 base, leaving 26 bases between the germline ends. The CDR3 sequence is CASSRRQGPTNLRTDTQYF. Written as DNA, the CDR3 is TGTGCCAGCAGCCGAAGGCAGGGGCCGACAAACCTCCGCACAGATACGCAGTATTTT.

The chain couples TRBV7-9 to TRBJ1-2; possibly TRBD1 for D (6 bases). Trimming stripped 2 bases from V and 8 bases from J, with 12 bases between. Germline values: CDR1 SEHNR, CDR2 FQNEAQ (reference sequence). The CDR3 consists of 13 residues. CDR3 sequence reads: CASSLQGTGGYTF. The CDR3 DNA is TGTGCCAGCAGCTTACAGGGGACGGGCGGCTACACCTTC.

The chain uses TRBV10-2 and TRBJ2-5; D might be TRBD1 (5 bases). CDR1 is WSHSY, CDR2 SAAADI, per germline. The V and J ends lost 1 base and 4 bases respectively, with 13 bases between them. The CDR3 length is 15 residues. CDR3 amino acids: CASSEWGQPGETQYF. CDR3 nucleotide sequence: TGCGCCAGCAGTGAGTGGGGCCAGCCGGGAGAGACCCAGTACTTC.

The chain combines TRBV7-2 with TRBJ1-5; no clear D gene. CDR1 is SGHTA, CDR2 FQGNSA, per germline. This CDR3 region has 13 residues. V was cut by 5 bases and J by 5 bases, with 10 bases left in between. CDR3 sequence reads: CASSLTMDQPQHF. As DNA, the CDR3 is TGTGCCAGCAGCCTAACCATGGATCAGCCCCAGCATTTT.

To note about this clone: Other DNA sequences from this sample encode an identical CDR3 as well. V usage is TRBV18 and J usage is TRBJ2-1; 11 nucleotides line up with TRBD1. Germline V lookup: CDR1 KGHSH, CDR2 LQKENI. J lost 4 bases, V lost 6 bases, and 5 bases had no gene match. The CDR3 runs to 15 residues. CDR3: CASSAGTGGYNEQFF. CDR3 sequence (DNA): TGTGCCAGCTCGGCCGGGACAGGGGGGTACAATGAGCAGTTCTTC.

The CDR3: CSASVAGVSGANVLTF. As DNA, the CDR3 is TGCAGTGCTAGTGTGGCAGGGGTGTCTGGGGCCAACGTCCTGACTTTC. The chain has TRBV20-1 and TRBJ2-6; a possible D gene is TRBD1 (6 bases). The length of the CDR3 is 16 residues. V was cut by 3 bases and J by 1 base, with 13 bases left in between. The germline V gene encodes CDR1 DFQATT and CDR2 SNEGSKA (reference sequence).

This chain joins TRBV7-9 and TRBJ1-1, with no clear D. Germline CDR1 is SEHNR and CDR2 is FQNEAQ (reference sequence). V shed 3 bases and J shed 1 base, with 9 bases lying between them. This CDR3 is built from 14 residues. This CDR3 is CASSFFQANTEAFF. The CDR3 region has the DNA TGTGCCAGCAGCTTCTTCCAGGCGAACACTGAAGCTTTCTTT.

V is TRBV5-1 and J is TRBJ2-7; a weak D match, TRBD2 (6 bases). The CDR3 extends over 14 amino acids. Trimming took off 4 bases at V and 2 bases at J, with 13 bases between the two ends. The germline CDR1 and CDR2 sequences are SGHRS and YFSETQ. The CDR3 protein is CASSGMGGTYEQYF. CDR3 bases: TGCGCCAGCAGCGGGATGGGGGGTACCTACGAGCAGTACTTC. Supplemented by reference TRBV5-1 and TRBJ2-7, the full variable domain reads KAGVTQTPRYLIKTRGQQVTLSCSPISGHRSVSWYQQTPGQGLQFLFEYFSETQRNKGNFPGRFSGRQFSNSRSEMNVSTLELGDSALYLCASSGMGGTYEQYFGPGTRLTVT.